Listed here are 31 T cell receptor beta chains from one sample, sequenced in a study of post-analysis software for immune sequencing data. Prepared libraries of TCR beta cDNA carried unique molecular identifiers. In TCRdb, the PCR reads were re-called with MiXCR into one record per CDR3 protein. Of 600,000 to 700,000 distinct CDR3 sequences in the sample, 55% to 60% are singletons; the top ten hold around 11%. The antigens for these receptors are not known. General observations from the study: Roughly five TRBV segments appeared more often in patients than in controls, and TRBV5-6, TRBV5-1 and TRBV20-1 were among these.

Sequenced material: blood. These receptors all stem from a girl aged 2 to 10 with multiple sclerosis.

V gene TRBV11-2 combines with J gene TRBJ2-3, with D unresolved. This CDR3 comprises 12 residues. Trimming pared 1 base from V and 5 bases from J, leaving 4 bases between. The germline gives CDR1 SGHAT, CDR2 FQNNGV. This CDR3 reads CASSLVVDTQYF. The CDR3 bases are TGTGCCAGCAGCTTAGTTGTAGATACGCAGTATTTT.

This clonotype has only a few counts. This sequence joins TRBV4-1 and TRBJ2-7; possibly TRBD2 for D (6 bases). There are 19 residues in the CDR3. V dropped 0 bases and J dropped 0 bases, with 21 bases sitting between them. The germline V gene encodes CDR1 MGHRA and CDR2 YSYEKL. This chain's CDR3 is CASSQESDPLAFSSYEQYF. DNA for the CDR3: TGCGCCAGCAGCCAAGAGAGCGACCCGCTAGCGTTTAGCTCCTACGAGCAGTACTTC.

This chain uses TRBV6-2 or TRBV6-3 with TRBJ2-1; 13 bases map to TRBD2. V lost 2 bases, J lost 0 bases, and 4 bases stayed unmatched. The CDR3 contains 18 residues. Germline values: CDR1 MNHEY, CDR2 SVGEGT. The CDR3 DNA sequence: TGTGCCAGCAGTTACGGACTAGCGGGGGTCCCCTCCTACAATGAGCAGTTCTTC. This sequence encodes CASSYGLAGVPSYNEQFF.

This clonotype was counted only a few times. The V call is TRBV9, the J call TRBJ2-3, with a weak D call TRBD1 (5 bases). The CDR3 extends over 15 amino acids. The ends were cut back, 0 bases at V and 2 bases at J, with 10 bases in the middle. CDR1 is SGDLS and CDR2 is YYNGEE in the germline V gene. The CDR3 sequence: CASSVEGVPTDTQYF. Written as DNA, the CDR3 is TGTGCCAGCAGCGTAGAAGGGGTCCCCACAGATACGCAGTATTTT.

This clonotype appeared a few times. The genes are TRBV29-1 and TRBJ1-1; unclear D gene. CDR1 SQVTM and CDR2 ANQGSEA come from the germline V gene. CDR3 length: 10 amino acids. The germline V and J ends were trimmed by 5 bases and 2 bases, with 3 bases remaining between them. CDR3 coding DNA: TGCAGCGTTATAAACACTGAAGCTTTCTTT. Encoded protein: CSVINTEAFF.

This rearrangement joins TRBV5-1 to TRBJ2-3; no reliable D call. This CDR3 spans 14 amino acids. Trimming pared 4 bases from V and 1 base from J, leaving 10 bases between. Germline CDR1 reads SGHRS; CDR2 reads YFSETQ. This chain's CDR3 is CASSRTIGTDTQYF. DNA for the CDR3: TGCGCCAGCAGCCGAACCATTGGCACAGATACGCAGTATTTT.

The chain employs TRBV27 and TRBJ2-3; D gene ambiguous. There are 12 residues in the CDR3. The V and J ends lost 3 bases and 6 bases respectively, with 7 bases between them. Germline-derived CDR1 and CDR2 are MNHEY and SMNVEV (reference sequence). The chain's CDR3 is CASSFPGDTQYF. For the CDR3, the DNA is TGTGCCAGCAGTTTCCCTGGGGATACGCAGTATTTT.

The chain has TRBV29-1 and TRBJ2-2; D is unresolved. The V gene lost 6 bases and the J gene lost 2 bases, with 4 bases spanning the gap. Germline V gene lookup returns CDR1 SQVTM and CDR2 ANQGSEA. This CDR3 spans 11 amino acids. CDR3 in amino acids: CSVFNTGELFF. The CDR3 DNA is TGCAGCGTCTTCAACACCGGGGAGCTGTTTTTT.

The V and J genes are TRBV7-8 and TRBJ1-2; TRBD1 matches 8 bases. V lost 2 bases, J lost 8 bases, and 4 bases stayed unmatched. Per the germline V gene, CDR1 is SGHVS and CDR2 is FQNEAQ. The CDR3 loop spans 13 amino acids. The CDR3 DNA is TGTGCCAGCAGCTTACAGGGGGCGATAGGCTACACCTTC. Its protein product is CASSLQGAIGYTF.

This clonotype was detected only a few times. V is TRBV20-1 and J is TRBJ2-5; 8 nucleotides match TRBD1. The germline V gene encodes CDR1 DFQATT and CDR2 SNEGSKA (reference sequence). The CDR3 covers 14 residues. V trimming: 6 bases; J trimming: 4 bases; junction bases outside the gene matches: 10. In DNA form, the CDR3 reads TGCAGTGCCACCAGGACAGGGCAGGGAGAGACCCAGTACTTC. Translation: CSATRTGQGETQYF.

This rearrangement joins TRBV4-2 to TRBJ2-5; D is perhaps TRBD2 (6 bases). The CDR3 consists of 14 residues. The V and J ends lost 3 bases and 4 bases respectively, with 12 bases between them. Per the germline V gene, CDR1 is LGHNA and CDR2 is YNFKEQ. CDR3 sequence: CASSHRGFGETQYF. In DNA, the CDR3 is TGTGCCAGCAGCCATCGGGGGTTCGGAGAGACCCAGTACTTC.

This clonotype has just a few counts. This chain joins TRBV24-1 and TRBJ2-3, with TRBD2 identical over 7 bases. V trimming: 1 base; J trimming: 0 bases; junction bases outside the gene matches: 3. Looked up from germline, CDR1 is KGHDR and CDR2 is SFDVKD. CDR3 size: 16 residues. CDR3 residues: CATSDFSGFSTDTQYF. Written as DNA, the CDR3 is TGTGCCACCAGTGATTTTAGCGGGTTCAGCACAGATACGCAGTATTTT.

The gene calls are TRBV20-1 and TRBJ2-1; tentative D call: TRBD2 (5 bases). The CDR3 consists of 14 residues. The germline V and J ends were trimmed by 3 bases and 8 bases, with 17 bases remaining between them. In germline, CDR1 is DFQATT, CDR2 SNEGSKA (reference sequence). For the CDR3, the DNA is TGCAGTGCTAGTAACCGGTGGCTAGCCGATGAGCAGTTCTTC. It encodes CSASNRWLADEQFF.

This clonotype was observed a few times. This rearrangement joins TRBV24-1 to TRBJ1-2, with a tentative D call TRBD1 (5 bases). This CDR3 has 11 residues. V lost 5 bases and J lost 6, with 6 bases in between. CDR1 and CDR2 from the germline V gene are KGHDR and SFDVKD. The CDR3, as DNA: TGTGCCACCAGTGGACAGAATGGCTACACCTTC. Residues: CATSGQNGYTF.

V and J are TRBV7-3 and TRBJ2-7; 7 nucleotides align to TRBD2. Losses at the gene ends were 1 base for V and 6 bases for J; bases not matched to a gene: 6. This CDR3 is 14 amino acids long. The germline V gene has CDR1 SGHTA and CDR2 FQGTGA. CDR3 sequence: CASSLMGTTSEQYF. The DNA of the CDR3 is TGTGCCAGCAGCTTAATGGGGACTACCAGCGAGCAGTACTTC. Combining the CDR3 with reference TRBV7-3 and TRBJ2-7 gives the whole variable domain GAGVSQTPSNKVTEKGKYVELRCDPISGHTALYWYRQSLGQGPEFLIYFQGTGAADDSGLPNDRFFAVRPEGSVSTLKIQRTERGDSAVYLCASSLMGTTSEQYFGPGTRLTVT.

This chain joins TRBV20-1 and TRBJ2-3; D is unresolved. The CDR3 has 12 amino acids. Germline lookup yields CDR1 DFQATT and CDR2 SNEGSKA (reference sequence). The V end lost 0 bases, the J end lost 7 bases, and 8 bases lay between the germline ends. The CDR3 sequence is CSARDPAYTQYF. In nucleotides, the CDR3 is TGCAGTGCTAGAGACCCGGCATATACGCAGTATTTT.

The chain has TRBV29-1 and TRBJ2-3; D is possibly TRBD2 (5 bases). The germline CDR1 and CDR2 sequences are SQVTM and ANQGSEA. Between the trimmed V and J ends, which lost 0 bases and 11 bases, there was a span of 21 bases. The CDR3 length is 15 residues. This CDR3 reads CSVEDLPTDGGLQYF. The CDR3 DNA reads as TGCAGCGTTGAAGATCTTCCGACCGACGGCGGGTTGCAGTATTTT.

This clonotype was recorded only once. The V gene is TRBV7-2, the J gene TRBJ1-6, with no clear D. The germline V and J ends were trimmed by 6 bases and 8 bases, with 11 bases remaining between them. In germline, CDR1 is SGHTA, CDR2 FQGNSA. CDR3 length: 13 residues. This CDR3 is CASSSDRYSPLHF. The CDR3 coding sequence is TGTGCCAGCAGTTCAGACCGGTATTCACCCCTCCACTTT.

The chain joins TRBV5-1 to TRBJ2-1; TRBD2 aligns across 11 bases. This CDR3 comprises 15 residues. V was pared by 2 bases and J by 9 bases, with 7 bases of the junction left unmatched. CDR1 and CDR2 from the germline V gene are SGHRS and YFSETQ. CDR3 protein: CASSFSGREGSEQFF. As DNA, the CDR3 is TGCGCCAGCAGCTTTAGCGGGAGGGAAGGGAGTGAGCAGTTCTTC. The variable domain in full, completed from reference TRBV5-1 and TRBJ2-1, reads KAGVTQTPRYLIKTRGQQVTLSCSPISGHRSVSWYQQTPGQGLQFLFEYFSETQRNKGNFPGRFSGRQFSNSRSEMNVSTLELGDSALYLCASSFSGREGSEQFFGPGTRLTVL.

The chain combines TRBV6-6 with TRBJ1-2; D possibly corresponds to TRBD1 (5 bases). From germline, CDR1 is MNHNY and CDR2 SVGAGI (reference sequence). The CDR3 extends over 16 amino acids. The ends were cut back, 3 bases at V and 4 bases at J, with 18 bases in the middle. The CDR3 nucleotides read TGTGCCAGCAGTTATCCTCCCCAGGGTGTCGGCTATGGCTACACCTTC. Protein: CASSYPPQGVGYGYTF.

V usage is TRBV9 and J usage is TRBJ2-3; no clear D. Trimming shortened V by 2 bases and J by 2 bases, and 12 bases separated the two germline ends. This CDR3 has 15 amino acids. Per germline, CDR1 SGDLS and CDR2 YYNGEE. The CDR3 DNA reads TGTGCCAGCAGCGTCCGGGCCGAACCCACAGATACGCAGTATTTT. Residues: CASSVRAEPTDTQYF.

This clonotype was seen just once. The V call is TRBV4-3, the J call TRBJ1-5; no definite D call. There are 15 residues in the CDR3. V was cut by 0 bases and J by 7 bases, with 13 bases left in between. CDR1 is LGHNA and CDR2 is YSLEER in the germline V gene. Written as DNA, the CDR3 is TGCGCCAGCAGCCAAGATCTCGTGGGGAGACAGCCCCAGCATTTT. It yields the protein CASSQDLVGRQPQHF.

DNA for the CDR3: TGTGCCAGCAGCCGAGACCTATTCTACGAGCAGTACTTC. It yields the protein CASSRDLFYEQYF. The J gene is TRBJ2-7, the V gene TRBV14; D is uncertain. The CDR3 loop spans 13 amino acids. The V and J ends lost 4 bases and 3 bases respectively, with 10 bases between them. Per germline, CDR1 SGHDN and CDR2 FVKESK.

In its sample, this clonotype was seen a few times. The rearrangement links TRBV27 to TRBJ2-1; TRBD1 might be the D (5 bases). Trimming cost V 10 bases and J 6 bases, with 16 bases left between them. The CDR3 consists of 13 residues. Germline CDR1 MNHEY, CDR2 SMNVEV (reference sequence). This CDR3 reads CATAGRVFNEQFF. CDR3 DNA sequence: TGTGCCACCGCAGGGCGTGTTTTCAATGAGCAGTTCTTC.

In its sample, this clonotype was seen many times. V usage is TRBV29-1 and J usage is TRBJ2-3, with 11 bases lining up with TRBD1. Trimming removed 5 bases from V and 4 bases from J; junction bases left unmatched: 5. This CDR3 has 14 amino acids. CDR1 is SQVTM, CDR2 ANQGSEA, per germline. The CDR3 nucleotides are TGCAGCGTTCGGACAGGGGGCTCCGCAGATACGCAGTATTTT. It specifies CSVRTGGSADTQYF.

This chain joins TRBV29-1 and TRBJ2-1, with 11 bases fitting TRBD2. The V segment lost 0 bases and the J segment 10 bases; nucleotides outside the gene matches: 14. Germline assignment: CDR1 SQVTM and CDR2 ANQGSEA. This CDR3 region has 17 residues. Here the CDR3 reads CSVEDPRASGRLNEQFF. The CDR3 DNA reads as TGCAGCGTTGAAGATCCCCGCGCTAGCGGGAGGCTAAACGAGCAGTTCTTC.

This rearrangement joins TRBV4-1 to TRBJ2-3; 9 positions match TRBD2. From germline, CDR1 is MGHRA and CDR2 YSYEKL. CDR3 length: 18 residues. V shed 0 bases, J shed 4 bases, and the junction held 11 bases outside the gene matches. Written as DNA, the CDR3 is TGCGCCAGCAGCCAAGATTCGGGCGGGGGGGCCAACGCAGATACGCAGTATTTT. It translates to CASSQDSGGGANADTQYF.

The CDR3: CASSVGSSGRAHEQYF. The DNA of the CDR3 is TGTGCCAGCAGCGTAGGTTCTAGCGGGAGGGCCCACGAGCAGTACTTC. This chain uses TRBV9 with TRBJ2-7; TRBD2 matches at 12 bases. The CDR3 loop spans 16 amino acids. The germline V gene has CDR1 SGDLS and CDR2 YYNGEE. V trimming: 0 bases; J trimming: 5 bases; junction bases outside the gene matches: 6.

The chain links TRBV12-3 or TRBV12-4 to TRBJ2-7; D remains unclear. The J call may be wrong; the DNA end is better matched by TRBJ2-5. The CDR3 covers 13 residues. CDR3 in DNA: TGTGCCAGCAGTTTCATGGGGATGGAGACCCAGTACTTC. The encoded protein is CASSFMGMETQYF.

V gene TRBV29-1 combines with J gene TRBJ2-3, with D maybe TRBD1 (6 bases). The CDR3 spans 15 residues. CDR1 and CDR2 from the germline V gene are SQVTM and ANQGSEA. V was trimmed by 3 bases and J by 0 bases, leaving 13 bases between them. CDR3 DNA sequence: TGCAGCGTTGAGGGGGCCGGACTGAGCACAGATACGCAGTATTTT. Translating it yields CSVEGAGLSTDTQYF.

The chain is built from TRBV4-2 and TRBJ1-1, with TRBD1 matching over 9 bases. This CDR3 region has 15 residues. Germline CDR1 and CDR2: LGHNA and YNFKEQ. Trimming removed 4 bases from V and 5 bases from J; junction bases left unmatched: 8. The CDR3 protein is CASSLWTGEGTEAFF. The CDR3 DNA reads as TGTGCCAGCAGCCTATGGACAGGGGAGGGAACTGAAGCTTTCTTT.